The present TCR beta chain was sequenced within a study of OX40 agonist ivuxolimab in advanced cancers. General study findings and limits: Within 6 weeks, CD4+ and CD8+ blood T cells expanded clonally at 0.1 to 3.0 mg/kg.

The CDR3 covers 15 residues. Germline CDR1 and CDR2: LNHDA and SQIVND (reference sequence). V was clipped by 3 bases and J by 8 bases, with 17 bases between them. Of note for this clone: Its target is unknown.

Here immunoSEQ multiplex PCR was the method, and the copy in TCRdb shows in-frame clones only, minus some. The table records 90,000 to 120,000 clones, around 90% of them present only once. The chain has TRBV19 and TRBJ1-3; D remains unclear. Here the sequenced sample was CD4+ or CD8+ T cells sorted from blood, taken in a trial of the OX40 agonist ivuxolimab. This TCR derives from an adult with an advanced solid tumor such as melanoma, head and neck, liver or kidney cancer. The chain's CDR3 is CASSIGASRRDTIYF. The CDR3 nucleotides read TGTGCCAGTAGTATTGGCGCGAGCCGGAGGGACACCATATATTTT.